This T cell receptor (beta chain) was captured by sequencing in a study of regulatory dendritic cells for organ transplantation. Overall study results and limits: Memory CD8+ clonal expansion seemed more limited with regulatory than mature dendritic cells.

V lost 7 bases, J lost 2 bases, and 13 bases lay in between. This CDR3 is built from 14 residues. Germline V gene sequence: CDR1 LNHDA, CDR2 SQIVND (reference sequence). Some clones are missing from TCRdb's copy, which holds only in-frame ones; the method was immunoSEQ multiplex PCR. Among fewer than 20,000 clones listed, roughly 80% were seen once. About this clone itself: The antigen remains undetermined.

Sorted subsets were CFSE-labeled and cultured approximately 5 days with allogeneic dendritic cells. This chain links TRBV19 with TRBJ2-3; either TRBD1 or TRBD2 may supply D (5 bases each). Material: memory CD4+ T cells from blood cultured with regulatory dendritic cells. Specified subset: CD45RO+ memory T cells. This receptor was identified in a human donor in good health. The CDR3 sequence is CASKPLGTTDTQYF. The CDR3 DNA is TGTGCCAGTAAGCCCCTAGGGACCACAGATACGCAGTATTTT.